This entry lists 5 T cell receptor beta chains sequenced from one sample in a study of T cells expressing NK-cell markers. From its re-call of the 5' RACE reads, TCRdb lists each CDR3 protein once, without DNA. The repertoire table contains 350,000 to 500,000 distinct CDR3 sequences. Sequenced input: blood T cells: a sorted CD56 or NKG2C T cell subset, CD4+ or CD8+ T cells, or bulk PBMC T cells (not recorded which). These receptors all come from a woman between 18 and 70 years old in good health.

CDR3 in amino acids: CAISSDRGRETQYF. This chain links TRBV10-3 with TRBJ2-5; without DNA, the TCRdb call of TRBD1 cannot be checked. Germline CDR1 and CDR2: ENHRY and SYGVKD. This CDR3 is built from 14 residues.

The V gene is TRBV29-1, the J gene TRBJ2-2. The germline gives CDR1 SQVTM, CDR2 ANQGSEA. This CDR3 contains 11 residues. CDR3 residues: CSVEGTGELFF.

The rearrangement uses TRBV7-2 and TRBJ2-3; the TCRdb call, TRBD2, lacks DNA for checking. In germline, CDR1 is SGHTA, CDR2 FQGNSA. This CDR3 is built from 17 residues. CDR3 protein: CASSLARDSRGTDTQYF.

The chain combines TRBV6-1 with TRBJ2-3. This CDR3 comprises 14 residues. The germline V gene encodes CDR1 MNHNS and CDR2 SASEGT. CDR3 sequence reads: CASSEIASTDTQYF.

The V gene is TRBV6-2 or TRBV6-3, the J gene TRBJ2-7; TCRdb returns TRBD1, unconfirmable since there is no DNA. CDR1 is MNHEY and CDR2 is SVGEGT in the germline V gene. This CDR3 has 13 amino acids. The CDR3 protein is CASSRDRVYEQYF.